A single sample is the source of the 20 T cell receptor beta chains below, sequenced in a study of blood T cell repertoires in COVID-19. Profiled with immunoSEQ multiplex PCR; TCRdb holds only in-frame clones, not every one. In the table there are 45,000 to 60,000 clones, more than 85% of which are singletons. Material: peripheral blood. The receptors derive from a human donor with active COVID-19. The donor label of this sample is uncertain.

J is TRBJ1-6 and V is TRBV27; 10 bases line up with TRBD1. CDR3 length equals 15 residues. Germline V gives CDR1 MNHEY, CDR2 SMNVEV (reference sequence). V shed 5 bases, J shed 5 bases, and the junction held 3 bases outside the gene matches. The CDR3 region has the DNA TGTGCCAGCAGTCCGGACAGGGGGAATAATTCACCCCTCCACTTT. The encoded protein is CASSPDRGNNSPLHF.

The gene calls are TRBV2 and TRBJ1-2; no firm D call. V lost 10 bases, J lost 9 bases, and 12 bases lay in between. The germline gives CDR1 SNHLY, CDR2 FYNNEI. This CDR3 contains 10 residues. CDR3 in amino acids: CATFEGSYTF. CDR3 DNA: TGTGCCACCTTCGAGGGTAGCTACACCTTC.

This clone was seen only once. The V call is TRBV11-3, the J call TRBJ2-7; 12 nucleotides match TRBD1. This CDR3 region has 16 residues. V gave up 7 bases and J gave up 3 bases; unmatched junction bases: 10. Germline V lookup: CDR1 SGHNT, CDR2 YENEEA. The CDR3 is CASTARGDRGLYEQYF. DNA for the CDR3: TGTGCCAGCACCGCCAGGGGGGACAGGGGGCTCTACGAGCAGTACTTC.

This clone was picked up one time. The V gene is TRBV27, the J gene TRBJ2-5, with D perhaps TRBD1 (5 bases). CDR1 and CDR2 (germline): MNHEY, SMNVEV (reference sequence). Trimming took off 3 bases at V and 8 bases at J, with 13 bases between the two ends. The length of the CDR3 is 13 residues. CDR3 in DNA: TGTGCCAGCAGTTTTTCCCCTGACAGCACCCAGTACTTC. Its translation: CASSFSPDSTQYF.

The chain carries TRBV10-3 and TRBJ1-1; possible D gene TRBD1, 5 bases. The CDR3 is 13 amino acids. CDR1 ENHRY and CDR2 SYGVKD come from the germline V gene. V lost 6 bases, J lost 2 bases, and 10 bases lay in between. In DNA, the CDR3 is TGTGCCATCAGGGGAGGGGTCAACACTGAAGCTTTCTTT. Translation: CAIRGGVNTEAFF.

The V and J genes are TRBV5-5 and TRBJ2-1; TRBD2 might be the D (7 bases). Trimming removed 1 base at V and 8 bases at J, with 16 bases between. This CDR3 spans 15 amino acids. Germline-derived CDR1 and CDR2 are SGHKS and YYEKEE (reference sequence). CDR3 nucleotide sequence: TGTGCCAGCAGCTTGAATCCTACGGGGGGCGATGAGCAGTTCTTC. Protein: CASSLNPTGGDEQFF.

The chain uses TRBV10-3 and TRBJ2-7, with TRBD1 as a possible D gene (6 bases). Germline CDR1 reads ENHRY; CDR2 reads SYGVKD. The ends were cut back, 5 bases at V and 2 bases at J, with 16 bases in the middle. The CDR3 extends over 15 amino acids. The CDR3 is CAISKNREGAYEQYF. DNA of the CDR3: TGTGCCATCAGTAAGAACAGGGAAGGGGCCTACGAGCAGTACTTC.

The CDR3 reads CASSARASSGANVLTF. For the CDR3, the DNA is TGTGCCAGCAGTGCCAGGGCTAGCTCTGGGGCCAACGTCCTGACTTTC. The chain combines TRBV27 with TRBJ2-6; D is perhaps TRBD1 (5 bases). In germline, CDR1 is MNHEY, CDR2 SMNVEV (reference sequence). There are 16 residues in the CDR3. V was clipped by 5 bases and J by 0 bases, with 11 bases between them.

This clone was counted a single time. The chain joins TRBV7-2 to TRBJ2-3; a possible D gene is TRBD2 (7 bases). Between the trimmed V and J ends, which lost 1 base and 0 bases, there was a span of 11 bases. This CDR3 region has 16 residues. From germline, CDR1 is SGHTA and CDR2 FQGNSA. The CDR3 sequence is CASSLEGGASTDTQYF. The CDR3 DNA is TGTGCCAGCAGCTTAGAGGGGGGGGCTAGCACAGATACGCAGTATTTT.

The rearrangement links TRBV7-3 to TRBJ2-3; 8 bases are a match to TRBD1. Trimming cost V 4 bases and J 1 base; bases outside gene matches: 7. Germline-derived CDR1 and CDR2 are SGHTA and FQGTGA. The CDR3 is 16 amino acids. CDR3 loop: CASSSHRGVGTDTQYF. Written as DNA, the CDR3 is TGTGCCAGCAGCTCACACAGGGGGGTCGGCACAGATACGCAGTATTTT.

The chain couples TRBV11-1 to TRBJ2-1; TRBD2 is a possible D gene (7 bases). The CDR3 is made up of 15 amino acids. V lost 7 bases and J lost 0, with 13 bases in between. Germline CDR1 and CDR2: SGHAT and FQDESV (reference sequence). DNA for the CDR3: TGTGCCAGCATTAAAGGGGGGGGCTCCTACAATGAGCAGTTCTTC. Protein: CASIKGGGSYNEQFF. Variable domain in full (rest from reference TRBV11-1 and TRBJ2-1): EAEVAQSPRYKITEKSQAVAFWCDPISGHATLYWYRQILGQGPELLVQFQDESVVDDSQLPKDRFSAERLKGVDSTLKIQPAELGDSAMYLCASIKGGGSYNEQFFGPGTRLTVL.

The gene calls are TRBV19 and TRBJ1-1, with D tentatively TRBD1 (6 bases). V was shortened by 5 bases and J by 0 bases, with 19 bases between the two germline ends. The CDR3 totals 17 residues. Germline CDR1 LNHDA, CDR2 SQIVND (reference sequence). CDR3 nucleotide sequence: TGTGCCAGTAGTCCCCTTTTGGGGGGGGCAATGAACACTGAAGCTTTCTTT. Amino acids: CASSPLLGGAMNTEAFF.

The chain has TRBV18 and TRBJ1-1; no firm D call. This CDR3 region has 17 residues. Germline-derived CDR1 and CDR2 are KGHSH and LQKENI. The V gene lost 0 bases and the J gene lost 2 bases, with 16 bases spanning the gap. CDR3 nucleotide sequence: TGTGCCAGCTCACCACCGAACAGCCGTAGTTACAACACTGAAGCTTTCTTT. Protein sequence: CASSPPNSRSYNTEAFF.

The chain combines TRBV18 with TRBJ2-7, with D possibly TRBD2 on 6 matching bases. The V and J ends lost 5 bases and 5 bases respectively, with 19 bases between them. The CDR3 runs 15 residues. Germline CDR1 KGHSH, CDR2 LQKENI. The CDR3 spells CASSATSTSSNEQYF. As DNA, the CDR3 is TGTGCCAGCTCAGCTACAAGCACTAGCAGCAACGAGCAGTACTTC.

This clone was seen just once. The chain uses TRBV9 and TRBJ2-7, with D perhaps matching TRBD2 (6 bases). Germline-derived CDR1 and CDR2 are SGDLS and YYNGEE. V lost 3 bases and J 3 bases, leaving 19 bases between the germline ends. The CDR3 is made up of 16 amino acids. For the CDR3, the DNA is TGTGCCAGCAGCGCCGGTGGCGGGGTCCTAGACTACGAGCAGTACTTC. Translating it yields CASSAGGGVLDYEQYF.

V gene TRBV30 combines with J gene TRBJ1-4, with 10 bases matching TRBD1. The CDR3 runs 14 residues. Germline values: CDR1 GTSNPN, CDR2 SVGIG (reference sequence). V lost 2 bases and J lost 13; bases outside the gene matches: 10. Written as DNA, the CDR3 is TGTGCCTGGAGTCACACCCCGGGACAGGGGTCACTGTTTTTT. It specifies CAWSHTPGQGSLFF.

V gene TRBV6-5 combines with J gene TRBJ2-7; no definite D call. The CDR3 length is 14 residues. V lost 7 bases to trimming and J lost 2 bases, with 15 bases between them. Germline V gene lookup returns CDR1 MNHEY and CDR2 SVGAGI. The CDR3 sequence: CASTVDITTYEQYF. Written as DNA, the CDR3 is TGTGCCAGCACCGTAGACATAACCACCTACGAGCAGTACTTC.

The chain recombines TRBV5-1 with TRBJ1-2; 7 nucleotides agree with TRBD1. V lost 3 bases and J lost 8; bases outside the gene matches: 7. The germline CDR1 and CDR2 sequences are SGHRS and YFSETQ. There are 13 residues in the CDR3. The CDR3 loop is CASSSGQLLGYTF. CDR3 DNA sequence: TGCGCCAGCAGCTCGGGACAGCTACTCGGCTACACCTTC.

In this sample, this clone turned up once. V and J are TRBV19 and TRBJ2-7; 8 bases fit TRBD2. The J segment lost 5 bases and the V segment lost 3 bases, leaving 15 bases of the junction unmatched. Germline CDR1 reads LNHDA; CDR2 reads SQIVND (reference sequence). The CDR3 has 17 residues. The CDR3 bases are TGTGCCAGTAGTATCGAGCGGAGGATAGCGGGGTTGGACGAGCAGTACTTC. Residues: CASSIERRIAGLDEQYF.

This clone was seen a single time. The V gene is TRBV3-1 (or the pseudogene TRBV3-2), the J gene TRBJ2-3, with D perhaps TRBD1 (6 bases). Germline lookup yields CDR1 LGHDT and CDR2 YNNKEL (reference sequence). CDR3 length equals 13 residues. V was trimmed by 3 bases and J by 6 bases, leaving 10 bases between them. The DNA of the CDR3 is TGTGCCAGCAGCCACCAGGGGTGGGATACGCAGTATTTT. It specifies CASSHQGWDTQYF.